These 28 T cell receptor beta chains were sequenced from one sample in a study of T cell changes during pregnancy in multiple sclerosis. Clones were sequenced by immunoSEQ multiplex PCR, and TCRdb holds only the in-frame ones, with some missing. The sample contains under 80,000 clones, 80% to 95% of which appear only once. This sample comprised peripheral blood, obtained after pregnancy. Every receptor here comes from a female donor in good health, enrolled as a control in a pregnancy study.

This chain joins TRBV28 and TRBJ2-7, with D perhaps TRBD2 (6 bases). This CDR3 has 15 residues. Germline CDR1 reads MDHEN; CDR2 reads SYDVKM. The V end lost 5 bases, the J end lost 2 bases, and 16 bases lay between the germline ends. Here the CDR3 DNA reads TGTGCCAGCAGTAACCGGGACTCTCCAACCTACGAGCAGTACTTC. This encodes CASSNRDSPTYEQYF.

The rearrangement joins TRBV4-3 to TRBJ2-3; a possible D gene is TRBD2 (5 bases). V dropped 2 bases and J dropped 1 base, with 10 bases sitting between them. CDR3 size: 15 residues. The V gene's germline CDR1 is LGHNA and CDR2 YSLEER. The CDR3 spells CASSQLLGGTDTQYF. The CDR3 DNA reads TGCGCCAGCAGCCAATTACTAGGAGGCACAGATACGCAGTATTTT.

This clone was counted once. The genes are TRBV19 and TRBJ1-5; 9 bases are shared with TRBD1. The CDR3 is made up of 14 amino acids. Trimming removed 9 bases from V and 4 bases from J; junction bases left unmatched: 7. CDR1 and CDR2 (germline): LNHDA, SQIVND (reference sequence). CDR3 DNA sequence: TGTGCCAGCCTTCCCGGACAGGGGAATCAGCCCCAGCATTTT. Translation: CASLPGQGNQPQHF. Full variable domain (remainder filled in from reference TRBV19 and TRBJ1-5): DGGITQSPKYLFRKEGQNVTLSCEQNLNHDAMYWYRQDPGQGLRLIYYSQIVNDFQKGDIAEGYSVSREKKESFPLTVTSAQKNPTAFYLCASLPGQGNQPQHFGDGTRLSIL.

The V gene is TRBV5-4, the J gene TRBJ2-7, with D perhaps TRBD2 (5 bases). Germline values: CDR1 SGHNT, CDR2 YYREEE (reference sequence). CDR3 length equals 16 residues. V was shortened by 0 bases and J by 3 bases, with 16 bases between the two germline ends. CDR3 loop: CASSLAGEIRGYEQYF. CDR3 coding DNA: TGTGCCAGCAGCTTGGCCGGGGAGATCCGGGGCTACGAGCAGTACTTC.

The chain joins TRBV9 to TRBJ1-2, with 7 bases that match TRBD1. Per the germline V gene, CDR1 is SGDLS and CDR2 is YYNGEE. The V segment lost 0 bases and the J segment 5 bases; nucleotides outside the gene matches: 4. The CDR3 has 14 residues. The CDR3 loop reads CASSVATGSYGYTF. Written as DNA, the CDR3 is TGTGCCAGCAGCGTAGCGACAGGGTCGTATGGCTACACCTTC.

The chain recombines TRBV15 with TRBJ2-5, with D uncertain. Trimming pared 1 base from V and 5 bases from J, leaving 8 bases between. Looked up from germline, CDR1 is LNHNV and CDR2 is YYDKDF (reference sequence). The CDR3 consists of 13 residues. The CDR3 DNA follows: TGTGCCACCAGCAGAGGCCCGGGTGAGACCCAGTACTTC. It codes for CATSRGPGETQYF.

V gene TRBV11-2 combines with J gene TRBJ2-1, with D possibly matching TRBD1 (5 bases). Germline assignment: CDR1 SGHAT and CDR2 FQNNGV. V was shortened by 7 bases and J by 7 bases, with 11 bases between the two germline ends. The CDR3 runs 12 residues. In nucleotides, the CDR3 is TGTGCCAGCACTCCTGGGGCTAATGAGCAGTTCTTC. This codes for CASTPGANEQFF.

This clone was seen once. The chain joins TRBV15 to TRBJ2-7, with TRBD2 identical over 7 bases. V shed 8 bases and J 2 bases; nucleotides not matched to a gene: 6. The germline V gene has CDR1 LNHNV and CDR2 YYDKDF (reference sequence). This CDR3 spans 13 amino acids. The CDR3 protein is CATSKRGPYEQYF. The CDR3, as DNA: TGTGCCACCTCTAAGCGGGGTCCCTACGAGCAGTACTTC.

This rearrangement joins TRBV16 to TRBJ2-2; the D gene is possibly TRBD2 (6 bases). The CDR3 extends over 16 amino acids. The V end lost 4 bases, the J end lost 1 base, and 13 bases lay between the germline ends. From germline, CDR1 is KGHSY and CDR2 FQNENV. The CDR3 coding sequence is TGTGCCAGCAGCCCTCTCCTGCGGGAGAACACCGGGGAGCTGTTTTTT. Its translation is CASSPLLRENTGELFF.

This chain links TRBV27 with TRBJ2-7; the match to TRBD2 covers 11 bases. The CDR3 spans 15 residues. Germline V gene sequence: CDR1 MNHEY, CDR2 SMNVEV (reference sequence). Trimming cost V 6 bases and J 5 bases; bases outside gene matches: 9. CDR3 nucleotides: TGTGCCAGCAGCCTCAGACTAGCGGGACTACACGAGCAGTACTTC. As protein: CASSLRLAGLHEQYF.

This chain links TRBV7-9 with TRBJ1-6; the match to TRBD1 covers 10 bases. V shed 5 bases, J shed 9 bases, and the junction held 4 bases outside the gene matches. Germline CDR1 reads SEHNR; CDR2 reads FQNEAQ (reference sequence). The CDR3 totals 14 residues. CDR3 DNA sequence: TGTGCCAGCAGCAAGGGACAGGGGACTTCACCCCTCCACTTT. Translated: CASSKGQGTSPLHF.

V and J are TRBV30 and TRBJ2-7, with a tentative D call TRBD2 (5 bases). CDR1 is GTSNPN, CDR2 SVGIG, per germline (reference sequence). V lost 4 bases to trimming and J lost 4 bases, with 11 bases between them. This CDR3 is built from 12 residues. Here the CDR3 reads CAWTVSGYEQYF. As DNA, the CDR3 is TGTGCCTGGACCGTAAGCGGATACGAGCAGTACTTC. Filled out from reference TRBV30 and TRBJ2-7, the complete variable domain reads SQTIHQWPATLVQPVGSPLSLECTVEGTSNPNLYWYRQAAGRGLQLLFYSVGIGQISSEVPQNLSASRPQDRQFILSSKKLLLSDSGFYLCAWTVSGYEQYFGPGTRLTVT.

The chain recombines TRBV4-3 with TRBJ2-1; 7 bases agree with TRBD2. The CDR3 totals 17 residues. After removal of 1 base from V and 5 bases from J, the junction contained 11 bases not matched to a gene. Germline values: CDR1 LGHNA, CDR2 YSLEER. This chain's CDR3 is CASSQALLGRTDNEQFF. DNA for the CDR3: TGCGCCAGCAGCCAAGCCCTTCTCGGGAGGACCGACAATGAGCAGTTCTTC.

This rearrangement joins TRBV7-9 to TRBJ2-2; 10 nucleotides line up with TRBD1. The CDR3 covers 15 residues. Germline trimming cut 5 bases from V and 7 bases from J; bases unmatched to any gene: 7. Germline V gene data show CDR1 as SEHNR and CDR2 as FQNEAQ (reference sequence). The CDR3 reads CASSRWDRGYGELFF. DNA for the CDR3: TGTGCCAGCAGCCGGTGGGACAGGGGTTACGGGGAGCTGTTTTTT.

This chain links TRBV7-2 with TRBJ2-3; no clear D gene. Germline values: CDR1 SGHTA, CDR2 FQGNSA. V was shortened by 3 bases and J by 5 bases, with 9 bases between the two germline ends. This CDR3 is 13 amino acids long. The CDR3 DNA follows: TGTGCCAGCAGCTTCACGACTCTAGATACGCAGTATTTT. Encoded protein: CASSFTTLDTQYF.

This clone appeared many times. The CDR3, as DNA: TGTGCCAGCAGTGACGGACAGGGGGCCAATGGCTACACCTTC. It codes for CASSDGQGANGYTF. V gene TRBV6-4 combines with J gene TRBJ1-2; 11 nucleotides line up with TRBD1. Germline CDR1 is MRHNA and CDR2 is SNTAGT. The CDR3 loop spans 14 amino acids. After removal of 2 bases from V and 6 bases from J, the junction contained 2 bases not matched to a gene.

The chain joins TRBV7-8 to TRBJ2-7; 10 bases line up with TRBD1. In germline, CDR1 is SGHVS, CDR2 FQNEAQ. The J segment lost 4 bases and the V segment lost 2 bases, leaving 5 bases of the junction unmatched. The CDR3 contains 15 residues. The chain's CDR3 is CASSLYGQGGYEQYF. Written as DNA, the CDR3 is TGTGCCAGCAGCTTATATGGACAGGGGGGTTACGAGCAGTACTTC. Variable domain in full (rest from reference TRBV7-8 and TRBJ2-7): GAGVSQSPRYKVAKRGQDVALRCDPISGHVSLFWYQQALGQGPEFLTYFQNEAQLDKSGLPSDRFFAERPEGSVSTLKIQRTQQEDSAVYLCASSLYGQGGYEQYFGPGTRLTVT.

The V call is TRBV4-1, the J call TRBJ1-5; D call uncertain. V was pared by 4 bases and J by 6 bases, with 13 bases between. CDR3 size: 14 residues. Germline V gives CDR1 MGHRA, CDR2 YSYEKL. CDR3 nucleotides: TGCGCCAGCAGCCCAATCCAGGAAGGTCAGCCCCAGCATTTT. Translating it yields CASSPIQEGQPQHF.

In this sample, this clone turned up a few times. One end of the junction varies from germline; a read error may be responsible. The chain couples TRBV7-9 to TRBJ2-1; a possible D gene is TRBD2 (5 bases). CDR1 and CDR2 from the germline V gene are SEHNR and FQNEAQ (reference sequence). The CDR3 covers 13 residues. CDR3 in amino acids: CASSLAGSNEQFF. The CDR3 DNA sequence: TGTGCCAGCAGCCTAGCTGGGAGCAATGAGCAGTTCTTC. The full variable domain, completed using reference TRBV7-9 and TRBJ2-1, is DTGVSQNPRHKITKRGQNVTFRCDPISEHNRLYWYRQTLGQGPEFLTYFQNEAQLEKSRLLSDRFSAERPKGSFSTLEIQRTEQGDSAMYLCASSLAGSNEQFFGPGTRLTVL.

This chain links TRBV28 with TRBJ1-5, with 8 bases aligning to TRBD1. With V trimmed by 5 bases and J by 4 bases, 10 bases remained unmatched. Germline V gene lookup returns CDR1 MDHEN and CDR2 SYDVKM. CDR3 length: 16 amino acids. CDR3 DNA sequence: TGTGCCAGCAGTCTTAACGGACAGGGAGGGAATCAGCCCCAGCATTTT. Protein sequence: CASSLNGQGGNQPQHF.

The gene calls are TRBV6-4 and TRBJ1-1, with 11 nucleotides matching TRBD1. The CDR3 sequence is 13 residues long. V lost 6 bases and J lost 5; bases outside the gene matches: 2. From germline, CDR1 is MRHNA and CDR2 SNTAGT. CDR3 sequence reads: CASRGQGGTEAFF. CDR3 in DNA: TGTGCCAGCAGGGGACAGGGGGGAACTGAAGCTTTCTTT.

The chain joins TRBV5-1 to TRBJ2-5; weak D call: TRBD2 (5 bases). CDR1 SGHRS and CDR2 YFSETQ come from the germline V gene. This CDR3 spans 14 amino acids. The V end lost 10 bases, the J end lost 0 bases, and 16 bases lay between the germline ends. The CDR3 region is CASRAVMYQETQYF. The CDR3, as DNA: TGCGCCTCAAGAGCGGTGATGTACCAAGAGACCCAGTACTTC.

The chain uses TRBV30 and TRBJ1-2; D unclear. The CDR3 is 12 amino acids. Germline CDR1 GTSNPN, CDR2 SVGIG (reference sequence). V lost 5 bases and J 4 bases, leaving 11 bases between the germline ends. Here the CDR3 DNA reads TGTGCCTGGTCGGGATCTAGCTATGGCTACACCTTC. Amino acid sequence: CAWSGSSYGYTF.

The chain is built from TRBV30 and TRBJ1-2, with 7 bases that match TRBD1. The V gene end was trimmed by 2 bases and the J gene end by 5 bases; junction bases not matched to a gene: 2. Germline V gene lookup returns CDR1 GTSNPN and CDR2 SVGIG (reference sequence). The CDR3 contains 12 residues. The CDR3 sequence: CAWSRGPYGYTF. The CDR3, as DNA: TGTGCCTGGAGTAGGGGGCCTTATGGCTACACCTTC.

This chain joins TRBV7-8 and TRBJ1-5; the D is unclear. V shed 4 bases and J shed 1 base, with 8 bases lying between them. The CDR3 contains 14 residues. CDR1 and CDR2 from the germline V gene are SGHVS and FQNEAQ. For the CDR3, the DNA is TGTGCCAGCAGCTCTAGACCGAGCAATCAGCCCCAGCATTTT. Its translation: CASSSRPSNQPQHF. The entire variable domain, with the rest obtained from reference TRBV7-8 and TRBJ1-5, is as follows: GAGVSQSPRYKVAKRGQDVALRCDPISGHVSLFWYQQALGQGPEFLTYFQNEAQLDKSGLPSDRFFAERPEGSVSTLKIQRTQQEDSAVYLCASSSRPSNQPQHFGDGTRLSIL.

V usage is TRBV28 and J usage is TRBJ2-7; TRBD1 matches 7 bases. This CDR3 region has 14 residues. The germline V gene has CDR1 MDHEN and CDR2 SYDVKM. V shed 1 base, J shed 4 bases, and the junction held 4 bases outside the gene matches. The CDR3 DNA is TGTGCCAGCAGTTTATACCGGACAGGATACGAGCAGTACTTC. Its protein product is CASSLYRTGYEQYF.

Remarks on this clone: The junction shows a germline mismatch at one end, possibly a read error. The V and J genes are TRBV29-1 and TRBJ2-3; perhaps TRBD1 as D (6 bases). CDR1 and CDR2 from the germline V gene are SQVTM and ANQGSEA. The CDR3 spans 12 residues. CDR3 amino acids: CSLEQGTDTQYF. Written as DNA, the CDR3 is TGCAGCCTTGAACAGGGTACAGATACGCAGTATTTT.

The chain carries TRBV7-3 and TRBJ2-6, with TRBD1 matching 9 bases. Per germline, CDR1 SGHTA and CDR2 FQGTGA. V dropped 2 bases and J dropped 5; count of bases not matched to a gene: 7. This CDR3 spans 17 amino acids. The CDR3 sequence: CASSLAQGALRANVLTF. CDR3 nucleotides: TGTGCCAGCAGCTTAGCACAGGGGGCGCTCAGGGCCAACGTCCTGACTTTC.